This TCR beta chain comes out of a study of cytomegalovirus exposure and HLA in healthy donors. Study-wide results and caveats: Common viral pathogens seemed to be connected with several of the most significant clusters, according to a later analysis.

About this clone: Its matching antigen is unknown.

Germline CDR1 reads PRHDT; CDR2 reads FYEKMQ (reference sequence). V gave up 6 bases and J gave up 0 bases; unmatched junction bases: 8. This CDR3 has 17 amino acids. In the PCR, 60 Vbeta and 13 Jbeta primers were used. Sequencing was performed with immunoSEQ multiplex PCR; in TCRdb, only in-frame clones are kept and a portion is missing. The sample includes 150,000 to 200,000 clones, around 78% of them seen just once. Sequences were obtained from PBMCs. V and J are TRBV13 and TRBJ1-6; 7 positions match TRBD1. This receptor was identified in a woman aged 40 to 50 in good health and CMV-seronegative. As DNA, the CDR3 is TGTGCCAGCAGACAGAACAGGGGTCCCTCCTATAATTCACCCCTCCACTTT. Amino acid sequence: CASRQNRGPSYNSPLHF. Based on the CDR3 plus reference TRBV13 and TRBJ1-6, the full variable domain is AAGVIQSPRHLIKEKRETATLKCYPIPRHDTVYWYQQGPGQDPQFLISFYEKMQSDKGSIPDRFSAQQFSDYHSELNMSSLELGDSALYFCASRQNRGPSYNSPLHFGNGTRLTVT.